This T cell receptor (beta chain) was identified in a study of response to subunit inactivated influenza vaccine (dated by TCRdb to the late 2010s). About the full investigation: Deep quantitative profiling of the T cell receptor repertoire was used in the study to follow responses to a trivalent subunit inactivated influenza vaccine.

Library preparation was by RT-PCR. This sample was sequenced with an Illumina HiSeq 2500. TCRdb trimmed the raw reads at Q25, called clones with MiXCR and kept productive beta chains. A single entry per CDR3 protein holds the most common genes and DNA from its merged rows. This sample gives hundreds of thousands of distinct CDR3 sequences in total; about a sixth of them show up just once. The ten largest clonotypes hold around 10% of the sample. A remark on this clonotype: There is no known antigen for this receptor. The sample holds no much larger clone one base away, and base qualities are not on file.

Study-level results and caveats: The authors suggested that each seasonal influenza vaccination may recruit only a limited number of new T cells.

The CDR3 has 15 amino acids, counting the end cysteine and phenylalanine. The only DNA kept is the CDR3, 45 bases in frame from the first base. The V end loses 4 bases and the J end loses 0 bases, and a stretch of 13 bases separates them. For CDR1 and CDR2, the germline V gene lists SGHRS and YFSETQ. The input for sequencing was PBMCs from blood, taken 11 to 12 days after vaccination. This clonotype was obtained from a man in his fifties or sixties who received an inactivated influenza vaccine. Donor details come from another sample of the same person, matched by shared clones. The rearranged segments are TRBV5-1 and TRBJ1-2; possibly the D gene is TRBD1, per 5 matching bases. DNA sequence: TGCGCCAGCAGCGCTGGGGCTACAACTAACTATGGCTACACCTTC. Protein translation: CASSAGATTNYGYTF.